The TCR beta chain described here comes from a study of blood T cell repertoires in COVID-19. Across the whole study: Sources were T cells, B-cell-depleted T cells, or PBMCs; the material itself was cDNA or gDNA.

Here immunoSEQ multiplex PCR was the method, and the copy in TCRdb shows in-frame clones only, minus some. The sample has 410,000 or so clones, 70% to 90% seen once. Germline V lookup: CDR1 SGHNT, CDR2 YENEEA. This CDR3 is 13 amino acids long. With 5 bases clipped from V and 1 base from J, the junction kept 2 bases outside the gene matches. The receptor comes from a woman younger than 45 with active or convalescent COVID-19. V and J are TRBV11-3 and TRBJ2-7, with 7 bases matching TRBD1. Sequenced: peripheral blood. The CDR3 loop reads CASSQQGSYEQYF. In nucleotides, the CDR3 is TGTGCCAGCAGCCAACAGGGGTCCTACGAGCAGTACTTC. The entire variable domain, with the rest obtained from reference TRBV11-3 and TRBJ2-7, is as follows: EAGVVQSPRYKIIEKKQPVAFWCNPISGHNTLYWYLQNLGQGPELLIRYENEEAVDDSQLPKDRFSAERLKGVDSTLKIQPAELGDSAVYLCASSQQGSYEQYFGPGTRLTVT.